These T cell receptor beta chains were read from a single sample in a study of spatial heterogeneity in lung cancer. TCRdb reanalysed the 5' RACE reads using MiXCR and keeps one entry per CDR3 protein. The table lists around 8,100 distinct CDR3 sequences, over 9.5% of them singletons. Sample: lung tumor tissue, taken at surgery. These receptor sequences come from a male donor with early-stage non-small cell lung cancer. Both conserved end residues are part of each CDR3. The D gene is left open where the match is weak. Only part of the rows carry a size: once, few, many, or a class if the clone is expanded.

clone_size	v_call	j_call	d_call	cdr3_aa	cdr3_nt
medium-sized	TRBV4-3	TRBJ2-5	TRBD1	CASSQVRGQGTQYF	TGCGCCAGCAGCCAAGTGAGGGGGCAAGGGACCCAGTACTTC
many	TRBV20-1	TRBJ2-1	TRBD2	CSATSREGHNEQFF	TGCAGTGCAACGAGTCGGGAGGGGCACAATGAGCAGTTCTTC
many	TRBV20-1	TRBJ2-1	NA	CSARDSVRDSLYNEQFF	TGCAGTGCTAGAGATTCCGTCCGGGACTCTCTCTACAATGAGCAGTTCTTC
medium-sized	TRBV27	TRBJ2-3	TRBD2	CASSLVSSGIADTQYF	TGTGCCAGCAGTTTAGTGTCTAGCGGGATAGCAGATACGCAGTATTTT
many	TRBV5-1	TRBJ2-7	NA	CVEQRQSYEQYF	TGCGTCGAGCAAAGACAGTCCTACGAGCAGTACTTC
medium-sized	TRBV6-1	TRBJ1-1	NA	CASSEEGGLMNTEAFF	TGTGCCAGCAGTGAAGAGGGGGGGCTCATGAACACTGAAGCTTTCTTT
many	TRBV9	TRBJ1-3	NA	CASSGPHGNTIYF	TGTGCCAGCAGCGGCCCACACGGAAACACCATATATTTT
medium-sized	TRBV3-1	TRBJ1-4	NA	CASSQDLGVEEKLFF	TGTGCCAGCAGCCAAGATCTAGGGGTGGAAGAAAAACTGTTTTTT
medium-sized	TRBV12-3/TRBV12-4	TRBJ1-2	TRBD1	CASSLRQGEHGYTF	TGTGCCAGCAGTTTACGACAGGGGGAACATGGCTACACCTTC
medium-sized	TRBV20-1	TRBJ2-3	TRBD2	CSAQTSGSADTQYF	TGCAGTGCTCAGACTAGCGGGAGTGCAGATACGCAGTATTTT
many	TRBV9	TRBJ2-2	TRBD2	CASSVRPGLAANTGELFF	TGTGCCAGCAGCGTCCGGCCGGGACTAGCGGCGAACACCGGGGAGCTGTTTTTT
many	TRBV19	TRBJ2-7	NA	CASSIRWDEQYF	TGTGCCAGTAGTATCCGGTGGGACGAGCAGTACTTC
NA	TRBV7-2	TRBJ1-3	TRBD1	CASSTGDTGNTIYF	TGTGCCAGCAGCACAGGGGATACTGGAAACACCATATATTTT
NA	TRBV7-2	TRBJ1-1	NA	CASSFDNPEAFF	TGTGCCAGCAGCTTCGACAACCCTGAAGCTTTCTTT
NA	TRBV20-1	TRBJ1-1	NA	CSARDSGKVYTEAFF	TGCAGTGCTAGAGATTCGGGGAAGGTTTACACTGAAGCTTTCTTT
many	TRBV27	TRBJ2-7	TRBD2	CASSPLAGRSEQYF	TGTGCCAGCAGTCCCCTAGCGGGAAGGTCCGAGCAGTACTTC
medium-sized	TRBV9	TRBJ2-2	TRBD1	CASSVAGGDTGELFF	TGTGCCAGCAGCGTTGCAGGGGGCGACACCGGGGAGCTGTTTTTT
many	TRBV10-3	TRBJ2-3	NA	CAISGTGTTDTQYF	TGTGCCATCAGTGGAACGGGAACCACAGATACGCAGTATTTT
medium-sized	TRBV7-8	TRBJ2-3	TRBD2	CASSLWRLADTDTQYF	TGTGCCAGCAGCTTATGGCGGCTAGCGGACACAGATACGCAGTATTTT
many	TRBV4-1	TRBJ1-2	NA	CASSQDRRAYGYTF	TGCGCCAGCAGCCAAGACAGGAGGGCCTATGGCTACACCTTC
many	TRBV29-1	TRBJ1-5	NA	CSVEVGEDQPQHF	TGCAGCGTTGAAGTGGGGGAGGATCAGCCCCAGCATTTT
medium-sized	TRBV25-1	TRBJ1-1	TRBD1	CASRRTGGLGAEAFF	TGTGCCAGCAGGAGGACAGGGGGCCTCGGCGCTGAAGCTTTCTTT
once	TRBV7-2	TRBJ2-7	NA	CASSLLLVNEQYF	TGTGCCAGCAGCTTACTTCTCGTCAACGAGCAGTACTTC
medium-sized	TRBV2	TRBJ2-5	NA	CASSPQGLVQETQYF	TGTGCCAGCAGTCCCCAGGGATTGGTTCAAGAGACCCAGTACTTC
NA	TRBV5-1	TRBJ2-7	TRBD1	CASSRQGSSYEQYF	TGCGCCAGCAGCAGACAGGGCAGCTCCTACGAGCAGTACTTC
many	TRBV9	TRBJ2-5	TRBD1	CASSADRGRETQYF	TGTGCCAGCAGCGCCGACAGGGGCAGGGAGACCCAGTACTTC
many	TRBV28	TRBJ2-7	TRBD1	CASTRDRGTYEQYF	TGTGCCAGCACCCGGGACAGGGGTACCTACGAGCAGTACTTC
few	TRBV28	TRBJ2-1	NA	CASSPPGLSSYNEQFF	TGTGCCAGCAGTCCCCCCGGGCTGAGCTCCTACAATGAGCAGTTCTTC
medium-sized	TRBV23-1	TRBJ1-1	TRBD1	CASKQIRDRASEAFF	TGCGCCAGCAAACAAATTCGGGACAGGGCTTCTGAAGCTTTCTTT
medium-sized	TRBV6-6	TRBJ1-1	NA	CASSYEGPFEAFF	TGTGCCAGCAGTTACGAGGGTCCATTTGAAGCTTTCTTT
medium-sized	TRBV12-3/TRBV12-4	TRBJ2-7	TRBD2	CASSYPAGGTYEQYF	TGTGCCAGCAGTTACCCGGCGGGAGGAACCTACGAGCAGTACTTC
many	TRBV20-1	TRBJ2-5	TRBD2	CSARFSGSRETQYF	TGCAGTGCTAGATTTAGCGGGAGTAGGGAGACCCAGTACTTC
many	TRBV7-9	TRBJ1-4	NA	CASLGGNEKLFF	TGTGCCAGCCTAGGTGGGAATGAAAAACTGTTTTTT
medium-sized	TRBV6-2/TRBV6-3	TRBJ2-1	NA	CASRLGGRKSNEQFF	TGTGCCAGCAGGCTTGGTGGAAGGAAGTCCAATGAGCAGTTCTTC
medium-sized	TRBV25-1	TRBJ1-1	NA	CASSEQVGPYTEAFF	TGTGCCAGCAGTGAACAGGTGGGGCCCTACACTGAAGCTTTCTTT
many	TRBV7-2	TRBJ2-3	NA	CASSSWTTSTDTQYF	TGTGCCAGCAGCTCATGGACTACTAGCACAGATACGCAGTATTTT
many	TRBV20-1	TRBJ2-3	NA	CSAITDDSTDTQYF	TGCAGTGCTATTACAGACGATAGCACAGATACGCAGTATTTT
many	TRBV7-9	TRBJ2-7	TRBD2	CASSLPAGGPHEQYF	TGTGCCAGCAGCTTACCAGCGGGAGGGCCCCACGAGCAGTACTTC
many	TRBV7-9	TRBJ1-4	NA	CASSSRRGLEEKLFF	TGTGCCAGCAGCTCTAGAAGGGGATTGGAAGAAAAACTGTTTTTT
many	TRBV18	TRBJ1-1	TRBD1	CASSPRQGLSTEAFF	TGTGCCAGCTCCCCTCGACAGGGGTTGAGCACTGAAGCTTTCTTT
many	TRBV6-5	TRBJ1-1	NA	CASRKGGRITEAFF	TGTGCCAGCCGAAAGGGAGGGAGGATCACTGAAGCTTTCTTT
NA	TRBV12-3/TRBV12-4	TRBJ2-1	TRBD2	CASSSGVSGMAYEQFF	TGTGCCAGCAGTTCCGGAGTTAGCGGGATGGCCTATGAGCAGTTCTTC
medium-sized	TRBV5-1	TRBJ2-2	NA	CASSFIQGATGELFF	TGCGCCAGCAGCTTCATTCAGGGAGCCACCGGGGAGCTGTTTTTT
many	TRBV5-1	TRBJ1-2	NA	CASSLEGGYGYTF	TGCGCCAGCAGCTTGGAGGGGGGCTATGGCTACACCTTC
many	TRBV7-6	TRBJ2-1	NA	CASSLFGNEQFF	TGTGCCAGCAGCTTGTTTGGCAATGAGCAGTTCTTC
medium-sized	TRBV7-2	TRBJ1-2	NA	CASSFNSFYTF	TGTGCCAGCAGCTTTAACAGCTTCTACACCTTC
many	TRBV20-1	TRBJ1-2	NA	CSARVTATNYGYTF	TGCAGTGCTAGAGTAACAGCTACTAACTATGGCTACACCTTC
many	TRBV7-9	TRBJ2-1	NA	CASSPRDSYNEQFF	TGTGCCAGCAGCCCCCGAGACTCCTACAATGAGCAGTTCTTC
many	TRBV29-1	TRBJ2-5	NA	CSVTTGMIRGETQYF	TGCAGCGTTACGACGGGGATGATTCGGGGAGAGACCCAGTACTTC
medium-sized	TRBV7-9	TRBJ2-7	TRBD2	CASSFSPGLGIEQYF	TGTGCCAGCAGCTTTTCGCCGGGACTAGGAATCGAGCAGTACTTC
many	TRBV29-1	TRBJ2-5	NA	CSVGGSLETQYF	TGCAGCGTTGGAGGGAGTTTGGAGACCCAGTACTTC
NA	TRBV5-1	TRBJ2-2	NA	CASTTGANTGELFF	TGCGCCAGCACTACTGGGGCGAACACCGGGGAGCTGTTTTTT
many	TRBV7-9	TRBJ1-1	TRBD1	CASSRDRGLTEAFF	TGTGCCAGCAGCCGGGACAGGGGGCTGACTGAAGCTTTCTTT
many	TRBV20-1	TRBJ2-7	NA	CSARDPGRGAYEQYF	TGCAGTGCTAGAGACCCGGGCAGGGGAGCCTACGAGCAGTACTTC
NA	TRBV29-1	TRBJ2-2	NA	CSVVGGLHGELFF	TGCAGCGTGGTCGGTGGACTTCACGGGGAGCTGTTTTTT
medium-sized	TRBV12-3/TRBV12-4	TRBJ1-1	NA	CASSSTGLNTEAFF	TGTGCCAGCAGTTCTACAGGGTTGAACACTGAAGCTTTCTTT
NA	TRBV28	TRBJ1-1	NA	CASRPWGPGKAFF	TGTGCCAGCAGACCTTGGGGGCCCGGGAAAGCTTTCTTT
many	TRBV5-4	TRBJ2-1	TRBD2	CASSPGLAGGPSYNEQFF	TGTGCCAGCTCCCCGGGACTAGCGGGAGGGCCATCCTACAATGAGCAGTTCTTC
medium-sized	TRBV6-1	TRBJ2-4	NA	CASSEMAFNIQYF	TGTGCCAGCAGTGAAATGGCCTTTAACATTCAGTACTTC